Listed below are T cell receptor beta chains from one sample, sequenced in a study of blood T cell repertoires in COVID-19. The protocol was immunoSEQ multiplex PCR, while the TCRdb copy is restricted to in-frame clones and leaves out a portion. The sample holds approximately 330,000 clones, roughly 86% seen once. Sequencing input: peripheral blood. These receptors all stem from a man younger than 45 with COVID-19, enrolled during active disease. Each CDR3 is given with its conserved first and last residue. Only part of the rows carry a size: once, few, many, or a class if the clone is expanded.

v_call: TRBV5-1
j_call: TRBJ1-2
clone_size: -
cdr3_aa: CASSGDSQGYTF

v_call: TRBV19
j_call: TRBJ1-6
clone_size: -
cdr3_aa: CASSIAGYQSPLHF

v_call: TRBV11-2
j_call: TRBJ2-1
clone_size: once
cdr3_aa: CASSLDYPYNEQFF

v_call: TRBV10-3
j_call: TRBJ2-7
clone_size: -
cdr3_aa: CAIGSDSSYEQYF

v_call: TRBV2
j_call: TRBJ1-5
clone_size: -
cdr3_aa: CASSEEGIYPPQHF

v_call: TRBV18
j_call: TRBJ2-2
clone_size: -
cdr3_aa: CASSPAGQGANGELFF

v_call: TRBV5-1
j_call: TRBJ1-2
clone_size: -
cdr3_aa: CASSAPLGNYGYTF

v_call: TRBV6-6
j_call: TRBJ2-5
clone_size: -
cdr3_aa: CASSYSGGGGETQYF

v_call: TRBV25-1
j_call: TRBJ2-5
clone_size: -
cdr3_aa: CASSPPNRARETQYF

v_call: TRBV3-1/TRBV3-2
j_call: TRBJ2-1
clone_size: -
cdr3_aa: CASSPTSGRWVEQFF

v_call: TRBV27
j_call: TRBJ2-7
clone_size: once
cdr3_aa: CASSSPGTGVSEQYF

v_call: TRBV10-3
j_call: TRBJ1-6
clone_size: few
cdr3_aa: CAISLSTGANSPLHF

v_call: TRBV7-3
j_call: TRBJ2-3
clone_size: -
cdr3_aa: CASSTTGVTDTQYF

v_call: TRBV7-2
j_call: TRBJ2-3
clone_size: -
cdr3_aa: CASSQWSGSTDTQYF

v_call: TRBV19
j_call: TRBJ1-4
clone_size: -
cdr3_aa: CASSRDRAFNEKLFF

v_call: TRBV9
j_call: TRBJ1-6
clone_size: once
cdr3_aa: CASSSGTGGRNSPLHF

v_call: TRBV9
j_call: TRBJ1-3
clone_size: -
cdr3_aa: CASSVGSGAGAENTIYF

v_call: TRBV7-9
j_call: TRBJ2-3
clone_size: -
cdr3_aa: CASSLRTGGTTDTQYF

v_call: TRBV30
j_call: TRBJ2-2
clone_size: -
cdr3_aa: CAWSRRAGGELFF

v_call: TRBV5-8
j_call: TRBJ1-2
clone_size: once
cdr3_aa: CASTQGGAWGYTF

v_call: TRBV27
j_call: TRBJ2-1
clone_size: -
cdr3_aa: CASSFSGGEQMNEQFF

v_call: TRBV6-5
j_call: TRBJ1-3
clone_size: -
cdr3_aa: CASSGTANSGNTIYF

v_call: TRBV7-9
j_call: TRBJ1-2
clone_size: -
cdr3_aa: CASSRRALTGKIERGYTF

v_call: TRBV5-5
j_call: TRBJ2-1
clone_size: few
cdr3_aa: CASSFSSGGNEQFF

v_call: TRBV6-2/TRBV6-3
j_call: TRBJ1-2
clone_size: few
cdr3_aa: CASSWDPGLYGYTF

v_call: TRBV11-3
j_call: TRBJ2-1
clone_size: -
cdr3_aa: CASSSTGGAHEQFF

v_call: TRBV7-9
j_call: TRBJ2-7
clone_size: once
cdr3_aa: CASSFGQGGYEQYF

v_call: TRBV9
j_call: TRBJ2-2
clone_size: -
cdr3_aa: CASSVFSGGTGELFF

v_call: TRBV14
j_call: TRBJ2-3
clone_size: -
cdr3_aa: CASSRARTSTDTQYF

v_call: TRBV11-2
j_call: TRBJ2-1
clone_size: -
cdr3_aa: CASSLVTGIRSYNEQFF

v_call: TRBV3-1/TRBV3-2
j_call: TRBJ1-4
clone_size: -
cdr3_aa: CASSLRGMGEKLFF

v_call: TRBV6-5
j_call: TRBJ2-1
clone_size: -
cdr3_aa: CASSYSTGEQFF

v_call: TRBV2
j_call: TRBJ2-1
clone_size: -
cdr3_aa: CASSGWGGFYNEQFF

v_call: TRBV4-2
j_call: TRBJ2-5
clone_size: -
cdr3_aa: CASSQGSGSRETQYF

v_call: TRBV7-3
j_call: TRBJ2-3
clone_size: -
cdr3_aa: CASSLTSGGNTQYF

v_call: TRBV9
j_call: TRBJ2-5
clone_size: -
cdr3_aa: CASSVGTGVQETQYF

v_call: TRBV6-4
j_call: TRBJ2-2
clone_size: -
cdr3_aa: CASRPTGGSGELFF

v_call: TRBV27
j_call: TRBJ2-7
clone_size: -
cdr3_aa: CASSSGGGYEQYF

v_call: TRBV6-5
j_call: TRBJ2-3
clone_size: -
cdr3_aa: CASSSGIWADTQYF

v_call: TRBV28
j_call: TRBJ1-2
clone_size: -
cdr3_aa: CASIGKLGGYTF

v_call: TRBV28
j_call: TRBJ1-2
clone_size: -
cdr3_aa: CASSLRWQGGGYTF

v_call: TRBV4-3
j_call: TRBJ2-2
clone_size: -
cdr3_aa: CASSQDNRVVGELFF

v_call: TRBV11-3
j_call: TRBJ1-1
clone_size: -
cdr3_aa: CASSLQDNTEAFF

v_call: TRBV2
j_call: TRBJ1-4
clone_size: -
cdr3_aa: CASGRAGVTNEKLFF